Each of the 4 T cell receptor beta chains below was sequenced from the same sample in a study of regulatory T cells in long-lasting Graves disease. Library construction for TCR beta used iRepertoire HTBI primers and Arm-PCR of CDR3 regions. Via MiXCR, TCRdb re-called the multiplex PCR reads, giving one row per CDR3 protein. This sample has 350,000 to 500,000 distinct CDR3 sequences, with 21% found just once. As for time point: persistent/refractory GD, antithyroid drugs over 5 years with positive TRAb. Scientists built the TCR library using RNA that was extracted from PBMCs. Sequenced here: peripheral blood mononuclear cells (PBMCs), sampled when the disease was refractory, from a patient treated with antithyroid drugs. The receptors derive from a female donor with Graves disease.

This chain uses TRBV4-1 with TRBJ2-5; unclear D gene. V dropped 1 base and J dropped 5 bases, with 8 bases sitting between them. The germline CDR1 and CDR2 sequences are MGHRA and YSYEKL. This CDR3 has 13 amino acids. CDR3 amino acids: CASSQGPGETQYF. For the CDR3, the DNA is TGCGCCAGCAGCCAAGGACCCGGGGAGACCCAGTACTTC.

The chain combines TRBV12-3 or TRBV12-4 with TRBJ1-1, with no clear D. Trimming removed 6 bases at V and 3 bases at J, with 17 bases between. The CDR3 runs to 15 residues. CDR3 region: CASSRGTPTYTEAFF. The CDR3 DNA reads as TGTGCCAGCAGCCGGGGTACTCCCACTTACACTGAAGCTTTCTTT.

This clonotype was counted a few times. The chain links TRBV10-3 to TRBJ1-5; no clear D. From germline, CDR1 is ENHRY and CDR2 SYGVKD. CDR3 length equals 15 residues. V was cut by 2 bases and J by 4 bases, with 12 bases left in between. The CDR3 DNA sequence: TGTGCCATCAGTGAGACCGACGATGAAAATCAGCCCCAGCATTTT. The encoded protein is CAISETDDENQPQHF.

This clonotype showed up many times. The chain carries TRBV6-1 and TRBJ1-2, with TRBD1 matching 8 bases. J was trimmed by 3 bases and V by 6 bases; bases with no gene match: 6. This CDR3 has 14 residues. In germline, CDR1 is MNHNS, CDR2 SASEGT. This CDR3 is CASSQQGGDYGYTF. The CDR3 bases are TGTGCCAGCAGCCAACAGGGGGGGGACTATGGCTACACCTTC.